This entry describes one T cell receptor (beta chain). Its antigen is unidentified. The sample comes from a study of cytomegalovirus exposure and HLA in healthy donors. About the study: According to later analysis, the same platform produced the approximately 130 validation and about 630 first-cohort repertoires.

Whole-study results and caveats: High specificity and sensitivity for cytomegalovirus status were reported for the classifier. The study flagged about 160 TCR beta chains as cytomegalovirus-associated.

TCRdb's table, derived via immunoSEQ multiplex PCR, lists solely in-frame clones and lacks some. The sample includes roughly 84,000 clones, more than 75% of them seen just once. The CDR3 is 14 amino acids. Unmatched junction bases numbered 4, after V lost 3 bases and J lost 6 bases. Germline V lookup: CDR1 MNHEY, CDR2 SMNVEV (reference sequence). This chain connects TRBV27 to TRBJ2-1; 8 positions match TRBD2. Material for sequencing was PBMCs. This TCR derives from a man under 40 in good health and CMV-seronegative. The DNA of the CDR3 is TGTGCCAGCAGTTTCCAGGCGGGAGGCAATGAGCAGTTCTTC. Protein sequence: CASSFQAGGNEQFF.